Listed here are 27 T cell receptor beta chains from one sample, sequenced in a study of T cells expressing NK-cell markers (dated by TCRdb to 2020 to 2021). The library was generated by 5' RACE. TCRdb lists the instrument as Illumina HiSeq 2000. After the reads were reprocessed by TCRdb, one entry was made per CDR3 protein sequence, with no DNA. The sample table on file contains 200,000 to 300,000 distinct CDR3 sequences. Of the sample, around 4.2% falls within the top ten clones. The material sequenced was blood T cells: a sorted CD56 or NKG2C T cell subset, CD4+ or CD8+ T cells, or bulk PBMC T cells (not recorded which). The receptors here all came from a woman aged 18 to 69 in good health.

The rearrangement uses TRBV10-3 and TRBJ2-2; checking the TCRdb D call of TRBD1 is not possible without DNA. From germline, CDR1 is ENHRY and CDR2 SYGVKD. The CDR3 is 14 residues long. The CDR3 sequence: CAISGQGAAGELFF.

The chain recombines TRBV28 with TRBJ2-7. The CDR3 spans 14 residues. CDR1 and CDR2 from the germline V gene are MDHEN and SYDVKM. Here the CDR3 reads CASSFSQGSYEQYF.

The chain recombines TRBV7-2 with TRBJ2-1; lacking DNA, the TRBD2 call made by TCRdb goes unchecked. Looked up from germline, CDR1 is SGHTA and CDR2 is FQGNSA. The CDR3 is made up of 15 amino acids. The CDR3 region is CASSNLAGHYNEQFF.

This sequence joins TRBV6-1 and TRBJ2-7. The CDR3 covers 14 residues. The V gene's germline CDR1 is MNHNS and CDR2 SASEGT. CDR3 in amino acids: CASRRTRTSYEQYF.

The V call is TRBV20-1, the J call TRBJ1-5. CDR3 size: 14 residues. Per the germline V gene, CDR1 is DFQATT and CDR2 is SNEGSKA (reference sequence). CDR3 sequence reads: CSARWGVGNQPQHF.

The chain links TRBV18 to TRBJ1-1; as DNA is missing, the TRBD1 call by TCRdb cannot be tested. Germline CDR1 reads KGHSH; CDR2 reads LQKENI. The length of the CDR3 is 15 residues. The CDR3: CASSPGTGEYTEAFF.

CDR3 in amino acids: CASSWIMNTEAFF. The chain combines TRBV5-1 with TRBJ1-1. The CDR3 has 13 amino acids. Germline V gene lookup returns CDR1 SGHRS and CDR2 YFSETQ.

The chain has TRBV15 and TRBJ2-2; the D call from TCRdb, TRBD2, cannot be confirmed without DNA. Germline loops: CDR1 LNHNV, CDR2 YYDKDF (reference sequence). This CDR3 is built from 19 residues. The CDR3: CATSSRSGLAGGVAGELFF.

The chain is built from TRBV30 and TRBJ1-6. The length of the CDR3 is 13 residues. CDR1 is GTSNPN, CDR2 SVGIG, per germline (reference sequence). CDR3 sequence: CAWTAGSDSPLHF.

The gene calls are TRBV20-1 and TRBJ2-3. The germline V gene encodes CDR1 DFQATT and CDR2 SNEGSKA (reference sequence). There are 14 residues in the CDR3. CDR3: CSARVPGLTDTQYF.

The chain employs TRBV5-5 and TRBJ2-3; lacking DNA, the TRBD1 call made by TCRdb goes unchecked. This CDR3 region has 15 residues. Germline V gene sequence: CDR1 SGHKS, CDR2 YYEKEE (reference sequence). The CDR3 sequence: CASSRTLVELDTQYF.

The genes are TRBV4-3 and TRBJ2-5; TCRdb's D call, TRBD2, is unchecked because there is no DNA. CDR1 is LGHNA, CDR2 YSLEER, per germline. This CDR3 has 13 amino acids. The CDR3 is CASSQNGGETQYF.

The J gene is TRBJ1-4, the V gene TRBV4-3; TCRdb gives TRBD1 as the D gene, but with no DNA this cannot be confirmed. CDR1 and CDR2 from the germline V gene are LGHNA and YSLEER. This CDR3 comprises 15 residues. CDR3 amino acids: CASSQDPERGEKLFF.

V is TRBV30 and J is TRBJ2-7; without DNA, the TCRdb call of TRBD1 cannot be checked. The CDR3 covers 19 residues. CDR1 is GTSNPN, CDR2 SVGIG, per germline (reference sequence). The CDR3 is CAWSEQRGRQPRAYYEQYF.

CDR3 in amino acids: CASSQEVRQETQYF. This chain uses TRBV4-1 with TRBJ2-5. The CDR3 totals 14 residues. CDR1 is MGHRA and CDR2 is YSYEKL in the germline V gene.

CDR3 loop: CAIPGTTYNEQFF. This sequence joins TRBV28 and TRBJ2-1; TCRdb proposes TRBD1, but this gene call is untestable without DNA. CDR3 length: 13 amino acids. Germline V lookup: CDR1 MDHEN, CDR2 SYDVKM.

The V gene is TRBV7-2, the J gene TRBJ2-1; with no DNA, the TCRdb D assignment of TRBD2 cannot be verified. The germline V gene has CDR1 SGHTA and CDR2 FQGNSA. The CDR3 covers 12 residues. The CDR3 sequence: CASKQRGDEQFF.

The chain has TRBV7-9 and TRBJ1-2. There are 14 residues in the CDR3. Germline assignment: CDR1 SEHNR and CDR2 FQNEAQ (reference sequence). CDR3 residues: CASSLVEGTHGYTF.

The chain recombines TRBV5-4 with TRBJ1-2; absent DNA, TCRdb's TRBD1 call cannot be checked. The CDR3 runs 12 residues. The germline CDR1 and CDR2 sequences are SGHNT and YYREEE (reference sequence). CDR3 sequence reads: CASRGQVDGYTF.

The chain links TRBV7-2 to TRBJ2-1; checking the TCRdb D call of TRBD1 is not possible without DNA. Germline-derived CDR1 and CDR2 are SGHTA and FQGNSA. The CDR3 covers 15 residues. Here the CDR3 reads CASSLAMGEFNEQFF.

The chain is built from TRBV29-1 and TRBJ1-5; the TCRdb call, TRBD1, lacks DNA for checking. The germline V gene has CDR1 SQVTM and CDR2 ANQGSEA. This CDR3 contains 14 residues. The CDR3 reads CSVGVLGADQPQHF.

J is TRBJ2-2 and V is TRBV28; the D gene TCRdb calls, TRBD2, cannot be checked with no DNA. Germline V gene sequence: CDR1 MDHEN, CDR2 SYDVKM. The CDR3 has 17 amino acids. The CDR3 sequence: CASSLWSLAGGPGELFF. The whole variable domain, remainder taken from reference TRBV28 and TRBJ2-2, is DVKVTQSSRYLVKRTGEKVFLECVQDMDHENMFWYRQDPGLGLRLIYFSYDVKMKEKGDIPEGYSVSREKKERFSLILESASTNQTSMYLCASSLWSLAGGPGELFFGEGSRLTVL.

The V call is TRBV5-1, the J call TRBJ2-7. Germline V gene data show CDR1 as SGHRS and CDR2 as YFSETQ. This CDR3 region has 14 residues. The CDR3 here is CASSLKQEPYEQYF.

V is TRBV5-4 and J is TRBJ2-5; no DNA is available, so the TRBD1 call from TCRdb remains unchecked. CDR1 and CDR2 from the germline V gene are SGHNT and YYREEE (reference sequence). The CDR3 totals 14 residues. CDR3 region: CASSLGQGQETQYF.

This chain uses TRBV30 with TRBJ2-3; TCRdb designates TRBD2, a call that cannot be tested without DNA. The CDR3 is 12 amino acids. From germline, CDR1 is GTSNPN and CDR2 SVGIG (reference sequence). This chain's CDR3 is CAWSKDSDTQYF.

CDR3 residues: CATSRGRDSTYEQYF. The chain joins TRBV15 to TRBJ2-7; the TRBD1 assignment by TCRdb is unverifiable without DNA. CDR3 length equals 15 residues. Per germline, CDR1 LNHNV and CDR2 YYDKDF (reference sequence).

The V and J genes are TRBV12-3 or TRBV12-4 and TRBJ1-1. The CDR3 is made up of 14 amino acids. CDR3 protein: CASSPTDINTEAFF.